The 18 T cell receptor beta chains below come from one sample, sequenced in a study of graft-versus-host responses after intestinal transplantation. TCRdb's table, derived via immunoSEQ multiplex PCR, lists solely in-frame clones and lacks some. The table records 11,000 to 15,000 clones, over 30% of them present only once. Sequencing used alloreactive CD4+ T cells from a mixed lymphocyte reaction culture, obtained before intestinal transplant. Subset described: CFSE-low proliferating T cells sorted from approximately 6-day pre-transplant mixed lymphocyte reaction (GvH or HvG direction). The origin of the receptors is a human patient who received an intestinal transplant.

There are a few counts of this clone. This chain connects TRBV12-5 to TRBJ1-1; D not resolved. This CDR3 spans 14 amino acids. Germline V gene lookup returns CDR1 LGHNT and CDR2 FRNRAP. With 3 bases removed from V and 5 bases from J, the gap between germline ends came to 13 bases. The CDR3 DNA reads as TGTGCTAGTGGTTTTGAGGGCGGGAGAACTGAAGCTTTCTTT. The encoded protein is CASGFEGGRTEAFF.

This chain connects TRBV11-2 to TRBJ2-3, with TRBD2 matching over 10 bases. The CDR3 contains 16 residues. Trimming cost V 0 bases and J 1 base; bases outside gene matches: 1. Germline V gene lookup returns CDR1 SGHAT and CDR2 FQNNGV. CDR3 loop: CASSLDLAGGTDTQYF. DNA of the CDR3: TGTGCCAGCAGCTTAGACCTAGCGGGGGGCACAGATACGCAGTATTTT.

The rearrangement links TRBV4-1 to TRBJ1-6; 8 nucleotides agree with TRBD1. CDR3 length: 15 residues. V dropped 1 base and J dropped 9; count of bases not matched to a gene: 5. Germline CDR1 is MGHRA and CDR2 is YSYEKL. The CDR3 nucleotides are TGCGCCAGCAGCCAAGTGGGGACAGGCCTTTCACCCCTCCACTTT. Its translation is CASSQVGTGLSPLHF.

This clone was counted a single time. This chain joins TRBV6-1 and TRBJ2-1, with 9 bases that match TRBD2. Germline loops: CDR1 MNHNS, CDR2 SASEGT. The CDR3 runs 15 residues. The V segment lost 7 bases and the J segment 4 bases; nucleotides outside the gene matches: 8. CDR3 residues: CASIRGGAVYNEQFF. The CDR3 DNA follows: TGTGCCAGCATTCGCGGGGGGGCGGTGTACAATGAGCAGTTCTTC.

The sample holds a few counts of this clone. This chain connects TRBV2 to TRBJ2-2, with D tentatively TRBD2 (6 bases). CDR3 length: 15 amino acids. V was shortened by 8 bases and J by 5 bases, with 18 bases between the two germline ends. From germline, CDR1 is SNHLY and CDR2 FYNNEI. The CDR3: CASVRTTSGTGELFF. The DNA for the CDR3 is TGTGCCAGCGTAAGGACCACCAGCGGGACCGGGGAGCTGTTTTTT.

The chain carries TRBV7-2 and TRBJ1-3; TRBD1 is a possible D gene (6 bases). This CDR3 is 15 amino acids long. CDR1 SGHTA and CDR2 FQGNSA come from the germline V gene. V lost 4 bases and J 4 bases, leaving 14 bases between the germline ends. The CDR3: CASSSGTLGGNTIYF. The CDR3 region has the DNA TGTGCCAGCAGCTCCGGGACATTGGGGGGAAACACCATATATTTT.

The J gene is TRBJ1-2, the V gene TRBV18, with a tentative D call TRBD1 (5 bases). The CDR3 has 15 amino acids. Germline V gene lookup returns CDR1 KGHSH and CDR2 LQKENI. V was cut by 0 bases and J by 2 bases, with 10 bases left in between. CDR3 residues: CASSPPGRVNYGYTF. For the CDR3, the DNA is TGTGCCAGCTCACCACCGGGCAGGGTGAACTATGGCTACACCTTC.

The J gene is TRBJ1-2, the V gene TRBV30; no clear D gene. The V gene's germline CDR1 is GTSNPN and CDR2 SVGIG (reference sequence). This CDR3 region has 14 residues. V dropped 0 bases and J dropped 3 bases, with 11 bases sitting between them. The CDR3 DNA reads TGTGCCTGGAGTGTAGCCGGGATCTACTATGGCTACACCTTC. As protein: CAWSVAGIYYGYTF.

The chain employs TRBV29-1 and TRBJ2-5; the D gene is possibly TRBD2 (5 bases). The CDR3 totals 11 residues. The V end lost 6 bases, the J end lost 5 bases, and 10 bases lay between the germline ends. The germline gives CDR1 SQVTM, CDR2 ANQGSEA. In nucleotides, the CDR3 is TGCAGCGTCGGGGTGGCGGAGACCCAGTACTTC. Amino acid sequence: CSVGVAETQYF. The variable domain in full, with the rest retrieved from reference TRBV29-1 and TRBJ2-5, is SAVISQKPSRDICQRGTSLTIQCQVDSQVTMMFWYRQQPGQSLTLIATANQGSEATYESGFVIDKFPISRPNLTFSTLTVSNMSPEDSSIYLCSVGVAETQYFGPGTRLLVL.

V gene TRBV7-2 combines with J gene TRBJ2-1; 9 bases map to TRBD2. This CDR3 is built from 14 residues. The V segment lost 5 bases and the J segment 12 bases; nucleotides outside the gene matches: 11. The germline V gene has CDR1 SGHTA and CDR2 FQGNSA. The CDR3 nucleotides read TGTGCCAGCAGCCAGGGACTAGCTTCCGATGGGCAGTTCTTC. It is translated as CASSQGLASDGQFF.

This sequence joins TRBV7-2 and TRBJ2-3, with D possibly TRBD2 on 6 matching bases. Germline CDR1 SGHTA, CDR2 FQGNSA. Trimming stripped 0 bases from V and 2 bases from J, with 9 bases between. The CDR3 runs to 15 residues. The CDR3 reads CASSLAGGYTDTQYF. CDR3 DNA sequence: TGTGCCAGCAGCTTAGCGGGGGGTTACACAGATACGCAGTATTTT.

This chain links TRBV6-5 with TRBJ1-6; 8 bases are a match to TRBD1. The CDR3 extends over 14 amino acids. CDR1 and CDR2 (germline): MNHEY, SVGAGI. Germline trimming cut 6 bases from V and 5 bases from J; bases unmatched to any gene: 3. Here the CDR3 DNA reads TGTGCCAGCAGGACAGGGGTGGATAATTCACCCCTCCACTTT. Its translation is CASRTGVDNSPLHF.

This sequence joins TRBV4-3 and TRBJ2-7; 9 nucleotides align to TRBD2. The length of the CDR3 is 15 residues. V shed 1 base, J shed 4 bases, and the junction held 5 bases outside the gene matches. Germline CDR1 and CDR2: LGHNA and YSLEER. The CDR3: CASSQASGGSYEQYF. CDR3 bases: TGCGCCAGCAGCCAAGCCAGCGGGGGGTCATACGAGCAGTACTTC.

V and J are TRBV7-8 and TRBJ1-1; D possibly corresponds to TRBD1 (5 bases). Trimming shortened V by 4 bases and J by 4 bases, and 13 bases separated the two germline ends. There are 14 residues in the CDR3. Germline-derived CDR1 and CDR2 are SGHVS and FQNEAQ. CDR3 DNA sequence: TGTGCCAGCAGCTCCATTGGGGGGGGCACTGAAGCTTTCTTT. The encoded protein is CASSSIGGGTEAFF. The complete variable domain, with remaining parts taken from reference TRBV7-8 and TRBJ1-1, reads GAGVSQSPRYKVAKRGQDVALRCDPISGHVSLFWYQQALGQGPEFLTYFQNEAQLDKSGLPSDRFFAERPEGSVSTLKIQRTQQEDSAVYLCASSSIGGGTEAFFGQGTRLTVV.

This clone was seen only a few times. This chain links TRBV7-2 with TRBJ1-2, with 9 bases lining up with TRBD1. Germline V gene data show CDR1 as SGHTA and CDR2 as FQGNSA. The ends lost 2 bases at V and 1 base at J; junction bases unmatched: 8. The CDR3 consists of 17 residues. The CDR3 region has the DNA TGTGCCAGCAGCTTACAGGTCGGGACAGGGCTTAACTATGGCTACACCTTC. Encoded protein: CASSLQVGTGLNYGYTF.

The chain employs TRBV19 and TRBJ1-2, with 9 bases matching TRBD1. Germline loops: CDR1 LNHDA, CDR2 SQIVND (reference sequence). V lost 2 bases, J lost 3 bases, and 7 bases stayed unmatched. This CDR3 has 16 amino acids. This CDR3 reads CASSIIRDRVYYGYTF. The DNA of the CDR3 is TGTGCCAGTAGTATAATCAGGGACAGGGTTTACTATGGCTACACCTTC.

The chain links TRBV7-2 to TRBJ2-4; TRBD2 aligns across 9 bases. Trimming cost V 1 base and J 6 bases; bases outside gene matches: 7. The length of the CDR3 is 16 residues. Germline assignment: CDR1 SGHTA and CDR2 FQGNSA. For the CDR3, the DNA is TGTGCCAGCAGCTTAGTGGCGGGGGGGCTGGGAAACATTCAGTACTTC. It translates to CASSLVAGGLGNIQYF.

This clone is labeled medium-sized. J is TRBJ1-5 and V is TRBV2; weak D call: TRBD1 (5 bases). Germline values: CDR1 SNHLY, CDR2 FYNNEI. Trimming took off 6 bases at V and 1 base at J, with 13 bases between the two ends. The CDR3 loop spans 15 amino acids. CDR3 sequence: CASRPSTVSNQPQHF. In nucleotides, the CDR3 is TGTGCCAGCAGGCCATCGACAGTAAGCAATCAGCCCCAGCATTTT.